The next 29 T cell receptor beta chains were all read from a single sample in a study of cytomegalovirus exposure and HLA in healthy donors. The PCR ran on 60 Vbeta and 13 Jbeta primers. The protocol was immunoSEQ multiplex PCR, while the TCRdb copy is restricted to in-frame clones and leaves out a portion. In the table there are 150,000 to 200,000 clones, around 73% of which are singletons. The sequenced sample consisted of PBMCs. The receptor set was obtained from a man aged 55 to 69 in good health and CMV-seronegative.

As for this clone: Its ends do not fully match the called genes, so a read error is possible. V usage is TRBV7-9 and J usage is TRBJ1-1; D is uncertain. Germline CDR1 and CDR2: SEHNR and FQNEAQ (reference sequence). This CDR3 is 12 amino acids long. The CDR3 here is CSSSLGTGEAFF. The CDR3 DNA reads TGTTCCAGCAGCTTAGGTACCGGTGAAGCTTTCTTT.

This clone was observed once. The CDR3 protein is CASSLLFGVRAEAFF. DNA of the CDR3: TGTGCCAGCAGCTTGTTGTTCGGGGTGCGCGCTGAAGCTTTCTTT. The gene calls are TRBV5-8 and TRBJ1-1; D is ambiguous. V gave up 1 base and J gave up 6 bases, with 16 bases separating them. This CDR3 region has 15 residues. CDR1 is SGHTS and CDR2 is YDEGEE in the germline V gene.

The chain employs TRBV10-3 and TRBJ1-4, with TRBD1 identical over 10 bases. This CDR3 comprises 14 residues. J lost 5 bases, V lost 6 bases, and 3 bases had no gene match. Germline V lookup: CDR1 ENHRY, CDR2 SYGVKD. The CDR3 DNA reads TGTGCCATCAGCCAGGGACAGGGGAATGAAAAACTGTTTTTT. Translating gives CAISQGQGNEKLFF.

This clone was seen a handful of times. The genes are TRBV6-5 and TRBJ2-1; 7 nucleotides line up with TRBD1. V trimming: 1 base; J trimming: 4 bases; junction bases outside the gene matches: 7. The CDR3 contains 16 residues. Per the germline V gene, CDR1 is MNHEY and CDR2 is SVGAGI. CDR3 DNA sequence: TGTGCCAGCAGTTACTTCCGGGACAGCTATTACAATGAGCAGTTCTTC. Residues: CASSYFRDSYYNEQFF.

The V and J genes are TRBV6-5 and TRBJ1-5; 7 bases line up with TRBD1. The CDR3 spans 12 residues. The ends lost 5 bases at V and 7 bases at J; junction bases unmatched: 2. Germline loops: CDR1 MNHEY, CDR2 SVGAGI. CDR3 coding DNA: TGTGCCAGCAGTCGACAGGGCCAGCCCCAGCATTTT. Amino acids: CASSRQGQPQHF.

This clone has just a few counts. The J gene is TRBJ2-7, the V gene TRBV15; 9 nucleotides line up with TRBD2. The CDR3 is 17 residues long. V shed 0 bases and J 3 bases; nucleotides not matched to a gene: 9. The germline CDR1 and CDR2 sequences are LNHNV and YYDKDF (reference sequence). The CDR3 sequence: CATSRDTRLAGIYEQYF. For the CDR3, the DNA is TGTGCCACCAGCAGAGACACGCGGCTAGCGGGAATCTACGAGCAGTACTTC.

V is TRBV27 and J is TRBJ2-3; 9 bases map to TRBD2. Unmatched junction bases numbered 17, after V lost 4 bases and J lost 3 bases. The V gene's germline CDR1 is MNHEY and CDR2 SMNVEV (reference sequence). This CDR3 has 19 amino acids. The CDR3 protein is CASSSRRFERGVRTDTQYF. CDR3 DNA: TGTGCCAGCAGTTCCCGCCGTTTTGAGCGGGGGGTGAGAACAGATACGCAGTATTTT.

The sample holds a few counts of this clone. CDR3 sequence: CASGPTGLGYTF. The CDR3 DNA sequence: TGTGCCAGCGGTCCGACAGGGCTTGGCTACACCTTC. The chain has TRBV6-5 and TRBJ1-2, with 7 nucleotides matching TRBD1. Germline CDR1 reads MNHEY; CDR2 reads SVGAGI. Trimming removed 8 bases from V and 7 bases from J; junction bases left unmatched: 7. The CDR3 totals 12 residues.

The chain uses TRBV6-1 and TRBJ1-2; tentatively, D is TRBD1 (6 bases). Trimming pared 2 bases from V and 10 bases from J, leaving 14 bases between. This CDR3 region has 13 residues. Looked up from germline, CDR1 is MNHNS and CDR2 is SASEGT. The CDR3 sequence: CASSERQVRTYTF. CDR3 in DNA: TGTGCCAGCAGTGAACGACAGGTGAGGACCTACACCTTC.

CDR3 in amino acids: CASSQAAGAGTDTQYF. For the CDR3, the DNA is TGTGCCAGCAGCCAAGCTGCAGGGGCGGGCACAGATACGCAGTATTTT. The gene calls are TRBV4-2 and TRBJ2-3; TRBD1 is a possible D gene (6 bases). CDR1 and CDR2 from the germline V gene are LGHNA and YNFKEQ. The CDR3 runs 16 residues. Trimming shortened V by 1 base and J by 1 base, and 12 bases separated the two germline ends.

The V and J genes are TRBV10-3 and TRBJ1-4; a possible D gene is TRBD1 (5 bases). The CDR3 runs 14 residues. Germline-derived CDR1 and CDR2 are ENHRY and SYGVKD. Deletions cut 6 bases from V and 4 bases from J, with 12 bases between. The CDR3 sequence: CAIRDDRGNEKLFF. As DNA, the CDR3 is TGTGCCATCAGGGACGACAGAGGTAATGAAAAACTGTTTTTT.

This sequence joins TRBV5-8 and TRBJ2-1; tentatively, D is TRBD2 (6 bases). Germline V gene data show CDR1 as SGHTS and CDR2 as YDEGEE. With 3 bases removed from V and 14 bases from J, the gap between germline ends came to 21 bases. CDR3 length equals 14 residues. CDR3 amino acids: CASSSLSLVGGEFF. CDR3 DNA sequence: TGTGCCAGCAGCTCCTTATCGCTGGTCGGAGGGGAGTTCTTC.

This clone turned up a few times. The chain carries TRBV2 and TRBJ1-6, with TRBD1 matching 9 bases. The V and J ends lost 6 bases and 5 bases, in that order; junction bases with no gene match: 8. The CDR3 consists of 16 residues. CDR1 and CDR2 (germline): SNHLY, FYNNEI. The CDR3 nucleotides are TGTGCCAGCAGGTACAGGGGGCTGAGGGATAATTCACCCCTCCACTTT. The encoded protein is CASRYRGLRDNSPLHF.

The chain combines TRBV28 with TRBJ1-5, with TRBD1 identical over 8 bases. Looked up from germline, CDR1 is MDHEN and CDR2 is SYDVKM. The CDR3 extends over 15 amino acids. V lost 4 bases, J lost 2 bases, and 4 bases stayed unmatched. The CDR3 nucleotides read TGTGCCAGCAGTTCCACAGGGGGTCGCAATCAGCCCCAGCATTTT. It specifies CASSSTGGRNQPQHF. Full variable domain (remainder filled in from reference TRBV28 and TRBJ1-5): DVKVTQSSRYLVKRTGEKVFLECVQDMDHENMFWYRQDPGLGLRLIYFSYDVKMKEKGDIPEGYSVSREKKERFSLILESASTNQTSMYLCASSSTGGRNQPQHFGDGTRLSIL.

The V and J genes are TRBV4-3 and TRBJ2-2; D possibly corresponds to TRBD2 (5 bases). V was trimmed by 1 base and J by 8 bases, leaving 14 bases between them. Germline CDR1 is LGHNA and CDR2 is YSLEER. CDR3 length equals 15 residues. CDR3 bases: TGCGCCAGCAGCCAAGTGGGAGACCCCCCGGGGGAGCTGTTTTTT. Translating gives CASSQVGDPPGELFF.

The rearrangement joins TRBV19 to TRBJ2-3; 8 nucleotides agree with TRBD2. The CDR3 covers 16 residues. The J segment lost 4 bases and the V segment lost 5 bases, leaving 11 bases of the junction unmatched. The germline gives CDR1 LNHDA, CDR2 SQIVND (reference sequence). The CDR3, as DNA: TGTGCCAGTAGTCCCGTCCTCGGACTAGCCTCAGATACGCAGTATTTT. Its protein is CASSPVLGLASDTQYF.

This clone was counted once. The CDR3 DNA reads TGTGCCAGCAGCCAAGATAATCTTGTGATAGTGGGAGGGTACAATGAGCAGTTCTTC. Its protein product is CASSQDNLVIVGGYNEQFF. The gene calls are TRBV14 and TRBJ2-1; TRBD2 matches 7 bases. Trimming took 0 bases from V and 4 from J; bases not matched to a gene: 15. Germline V gene sequence: CDR1 SGHDN, CDR2 FVKESK. The CDR3 length is 19 residues. The variable domain in full, completed from reference TRBV14 and TRBJ2-1, reads EAGVTQFPSHSVIEKGQTVTLRCDPISGHDNLYWYRRVMGKEIKFLLHFVKESKQDESGMPNNRFLAERTGGTYSTLKVQPAELEDSGVYFCASSQDNLVIVGGYNEQFFGPGTRLTVL.

The rearrangement joins TRBV7-8 to TRBJ2-4, with 8 bases matching TRBD2. Per the germline V gene, CDR1 is SGHVS and CDR2 is FQNEAQ. After removal of 5 bases from V and 0 bases from J, the junction contained 3 bases not matched to a gene. There are 15 residues in the CDR3. The chain's CDR3 is CASSPGGRAKNIQYF. The CDR3 DNA follows: TGTGCCAGCAGCCCGGGGGGGAGAGCCAAAAACATTCAGTACTTC.

This clone has only one observation. The chain employs TRBV27 and TRBJ1-2; D possibly corresponds to TRBD1 (5 bases). CDR3 length: 14 amino acids. Germline CDR1 and CDR2: MNHEY and SMNVEV (reference sequence). The V and J ends lost 6 bases and 3 bases respectively, with 14 bases between them. CDR3 coding DNA: TGTGCCAGCAGGGGATGGGGGGGAGACTATGGCTACACCTTC. Its translation: CASRGWGGDYGYTF.

The J gene is TRBJ1-1, the V gene TRBV19; TRBD1 agrees at 7 bases. V was pared by 8 bases and J by 11 bases, with 17 bases of the junction left unmatched. Germline CDR1 is LNHDA and CDR2 is SQIVND (reference sequence). CDR3 length equals 14 residues. As DNA, the CDR3 is TGTGCCAGTTCCGAAAACAAGGGGGCGGGCCGCGCTTTCTTT. Translation: CASSENKGAGRAFF.

The chain employs TRBV5-5 and TRBJ1-4; no definite D call. Per the germline V gene, CDR1 is SGHKS and CDR2 is YYEKEE (reference sequence). There are 15 residues in the CDR3. V gave up 4 bases and J gave up 7 bases, with 17 bases separating them. The CDR3 DNA sequence: TGTGCCAGCAGCCCCACTGCCGAGGTTGGTGAAAAACTGTTTTTT. It encodes CASSPTAEVGEKLFF.

This clone was counted only a few times. V usage is TRBV15 and J usage is TRBJ1-1; a weak D match, TRBD1 (5 bases). There are 16 residues in the CDR3. V lost 0 bases and J 5 bases, leaving 16 bases between the germline ends. CDR1 and CDR2 from the germline V gene are LNHNV and YYDKDF (reference sequence). Here the CDR3 DNA reads TGTGCCACCAGCAGAGATAGGGTTGGGGCTGGAACTGAAGCTTTCTTT. As protein: CATSRDRVGAGTEAFF. The full variable domain, completed using reference TRBV15 and TRBJ1-1, is DAMVIQNPRYQVTQFGKPVTLSCSQTLNHNVMYWYQQKSSQAPKLLFHYYDKDFNNEADTPDNFQSRRPNTSFCFLDIRSPGLGDTAMYLCATSRDRVGAGTEAFFGQGTRLTVV.

This clone came up once. The chain couples TRBV28 to TRBJ2-7, with TRBD2 matching 12 bases. Germline values: CDR1 MDHEN, CDR2 SYDVKM. The CDR3 length is 17 residues. The V and J ends lost 2 bases and 7 bases, in that order; junction bases with no gene match: 12. CDR3 coding DNA: TGTGCCAGCAGTTTAAGACTAGCGGGAGAGGTGGCGCGAGAGCAGTACTTC. This encodes CASSLRLAGEVAREQYF.

The J gene is TRBJ1-2, the V gene TRBV6-6; TRBD1 aligns across 8 bases. Per germline, CDR1 MNHNY and CDR2 SVGAGI (reference sequence). With 5 bases clipped from V and 3 bases from J, the junction kept 5 bases outside the gene matches. The length of the CDR3 is 14 residues. The CDR3 coding sequence is TGTGCCAGCAGTGGACAGGGTTTTTACTATGGCTACACCTTC. Its protein is CASSGQGFYYGYTF.

Concerning this clone itself: A read error may produce the germline difference seen at one junction end. The CDR3 sequence: CASSPTGQGDYGYPF. The CDR3 DNA is TGTGCCAGCTCACCGACAGGGCAGGGTGACTATGGCTACCCCTTC. V and J are TRBV18 and TRBJ1-2; 7 bases are a match to TRBD1. The CDR3 covers 15 residues. The V gene's germline CDR1 is KGHSH and CDR2 LQKENI.

The J gene is TRBJ2-5, the V gene TRBV27; TRBD1 matches 9 bases. The J call may be mistaken, given a closer DNA end match to TRBJ2-7. Germline V gene sequence: CDR1 MNHEY, CDR2 SMNVEV (reference sequence). This CDR3 region has 14 residues. The CDR3 protein is CASSRGQGSYEQYF. The CDR3 region has the DNA TGTGCCAGCAGCCGGGGACAGGGTTCCTACGAGCAGTACTTC.

This clone has just a few counts. The CDR3 reads CASSPGPDYGYTF. The CDR3 region has the DNA TGTGCCAGCAGCCCAGGGCCAGACTATGGCTACACCTTC. The chain recombines TRBV5-6 with TRBJ1-2, with D maybe TRBD1 (5 bases). The V end was cut by 4 bases, the J end by 3 bases, with 10 bases between. The germline V gene has CDR1 SGHDT and CDR2 YYEEEE. The CDR3 covers 13 residues. Together with reference TRBV5-6 and TRBJ1-2, the CDR3 gives the full variable domain: DAGVTQSPTHLIKTRGQQVTLRCSPKSGHDTVSWYQQALGQGPQFIFQYYEEEERQRGNFPDRFSGHQFPNYSSELNVNALLLGDSALYLCASSPGPDYGYTFGSGTRLTVV.

The chain couples TRBV6-5 to TRBJ2-5; 8 bases line up with TRBD2. The CDR3 has 14 amino acids. V was pared by 6 bases and J by 5 bases, with 8 bases of the junction left unmatched. Germline CDR1 MNHEY, CDR2 SVGAGI. The CDR3 coding sequence is TGTGCCAGCAGGGGAGCGGGAGTGAGGGAGACCCAGTACTTC. Translated: CASRGAGVRETQYF.

This clone has only a few counts. The chain combines TRBV7-9 with TRBJ1-1, with TRBD1 as a possible D gene (5 bases). Trimming took 1 base from V and 4 from J, leaving 7 bases between them. The CDR3 contains 13 residues. The V gene's germline CDR1 is SEHNR and CDR2 FQNEAQ (reference sequence). CDR3 sequence reads: CASSLEGATEAFF. The CDR3 DNA reads TGTGCCAGCAGCTTAGAAGGGGCCACTGAAGCTTTCTTT.